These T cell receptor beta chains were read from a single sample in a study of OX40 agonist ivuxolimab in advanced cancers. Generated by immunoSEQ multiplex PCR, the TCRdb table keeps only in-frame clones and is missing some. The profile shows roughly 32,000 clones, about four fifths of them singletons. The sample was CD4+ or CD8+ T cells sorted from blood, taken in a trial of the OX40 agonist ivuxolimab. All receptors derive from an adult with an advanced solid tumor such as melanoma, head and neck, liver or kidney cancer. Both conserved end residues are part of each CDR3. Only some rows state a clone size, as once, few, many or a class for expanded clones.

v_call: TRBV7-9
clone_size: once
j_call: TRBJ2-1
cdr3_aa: CASRPRLAGVNNEQFF

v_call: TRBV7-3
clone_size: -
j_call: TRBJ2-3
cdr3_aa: CASSSRNTDTQYF

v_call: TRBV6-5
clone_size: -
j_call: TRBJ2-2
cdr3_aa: CASSYRAGPYTGELFF

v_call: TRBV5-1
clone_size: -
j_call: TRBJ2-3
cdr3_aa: CASSPFMTSGTDTQYF

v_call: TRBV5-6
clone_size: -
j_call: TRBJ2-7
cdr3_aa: CASSSGRVSYEQYF

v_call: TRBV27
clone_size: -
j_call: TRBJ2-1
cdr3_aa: CASSLARGRNEQFF

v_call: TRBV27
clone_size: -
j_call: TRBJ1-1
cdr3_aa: CASSFNSKFNTEAFF

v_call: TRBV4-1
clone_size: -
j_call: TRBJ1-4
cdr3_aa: CASSQDDPGTVNEKLFF

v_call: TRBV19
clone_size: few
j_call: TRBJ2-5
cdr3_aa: CASSDPNREETQYF

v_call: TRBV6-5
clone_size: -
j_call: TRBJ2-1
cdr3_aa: CASSSRERNEQFF

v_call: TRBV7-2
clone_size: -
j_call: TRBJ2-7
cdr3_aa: CASSLGRDYEQYF

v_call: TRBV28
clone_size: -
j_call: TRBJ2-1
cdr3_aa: CASSGEQGTNEQFF

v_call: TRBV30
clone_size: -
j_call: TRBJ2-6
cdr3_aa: CAWSPEAGANVLTF

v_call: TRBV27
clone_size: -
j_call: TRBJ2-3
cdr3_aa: CASSLWTDTDTQYF

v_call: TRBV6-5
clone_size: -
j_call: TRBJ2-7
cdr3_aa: CASRPRRATYNEQYF

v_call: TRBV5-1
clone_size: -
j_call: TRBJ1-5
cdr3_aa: CASSLGGQAPQHF

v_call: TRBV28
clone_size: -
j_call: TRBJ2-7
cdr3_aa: CASSLDEQYF

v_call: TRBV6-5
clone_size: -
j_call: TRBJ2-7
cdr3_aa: CASSQRQGSYEQYF

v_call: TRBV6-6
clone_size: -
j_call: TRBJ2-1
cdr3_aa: CASSRTDLNEQFF

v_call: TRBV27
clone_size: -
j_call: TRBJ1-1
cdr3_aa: CASRPQGAEAFF

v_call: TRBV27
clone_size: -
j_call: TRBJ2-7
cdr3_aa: CASSFGTGSDEQYF

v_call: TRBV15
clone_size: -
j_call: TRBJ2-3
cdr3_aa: CATSRDPAGDTDTQYF

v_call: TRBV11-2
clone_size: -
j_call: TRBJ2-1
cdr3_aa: CASSLGGEYNEQFF

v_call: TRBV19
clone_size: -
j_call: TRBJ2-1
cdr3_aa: CASSIVGRGLEQPNEQFF

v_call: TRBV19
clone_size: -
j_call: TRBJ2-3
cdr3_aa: CASRGDTQYF

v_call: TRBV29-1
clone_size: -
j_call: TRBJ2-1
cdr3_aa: CSAVDNEQFF

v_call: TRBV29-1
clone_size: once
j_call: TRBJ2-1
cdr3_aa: CSVANTGGDEQFF

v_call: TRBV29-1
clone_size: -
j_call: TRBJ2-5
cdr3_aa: CSVGGQETQYF

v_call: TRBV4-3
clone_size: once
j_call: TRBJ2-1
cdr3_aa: CASSLLTSNNEQFF

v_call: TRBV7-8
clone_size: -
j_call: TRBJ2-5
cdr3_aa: CASSLGLAGLPGETQYF